The present T cell receptor beta chain was sequenced within a study of shared clonotypes between healthy human individuals. With regard to this clone: The antigen remains undetermined.

None of the donors, who were healthy HIV-negative adults, had recently had acute infections or vaccinations. Genomic DNA of each subset was evenly split across several immunoSEQ plates. Repertoires were generated with immunoSEQ multiplex PCR, while TCRdb's copy carries only in-frame clones and drops some. The table includes around 530,000 clones, roughly four fifths detected once. Study conclusions and caveats: The authors sampled blood alone, and tissue repertoires likely differ.

V lost 4 bases to trimming and J lost 2 bases; unmatched junction nucleotides: 2. The CDR3 length is 14 residues. Germline-derived CDR1 and CDR2 are SGDLS and YYNGEE. The rearrangement joins TRBV9 to TRBJ1-3; 8 nucleotides agree with TRBD1. The TCR sequence derives from a woman between 40 and 55 years old in good health. Some clones in this sample may be carry-over from other donors' samples. Sequenced input: PBMCs. The chain's CDR3 is CASSPDRAGNTIYF. The DNA of the CDR3 is TGTGCCAGCAGCCCGGACAGGGCTGGAAACACCATATATTTT.